The next 6 T cell receptor beta chains were all read from a single sample in a study of blood T cell repertoires in COVID-19. The repertoire was sequenced with immunoSEQ multiplex PCR; TCRdb's copy has only in-frame clones and lacks some. The repertoire holds 330,000 or so clones, with about 87% as singletons. The sample taken for sequencing was peripheral blood. These receptors were collected from a man aged 30 to 39 with COVID-19, enrolled during active disease.

The gene calls are TRBV19 and TRBJ2-2; 7 bases fit TRBD1. The germline gives CDR1 LNHDA, CDR2 SQIVND (reference sequence). This CDR3 region has 14 residues. V trimming: 6 bases; J trimming: 4 bases; junction bases outside the gene matches: 5. The CDR3 protein is CASRRQGGTGELFF. CDR3 DNA sequence: TGTGCCAGTAGGAGACAGGGCGGCACCGGGGAGCTGTTTTTT.

V and J are TRBV4-3 and TRBJ2-2; 7 bases align to TRBD2. This CDR3 is 21 amino acids long. Germline values: CDR1 LGHNA, CDR2 YSLEER. V was pared by 1 base and J by 5 bases, with 22 bases of the junction left unmatched. Here the CDR3 reads CASSQVKWVFGGRPVTGELFF. CDR3 coding DNA: TGCGCCAGCAGCCAAGTTAAGTGGGTATTTGGCGGGAGACCTGTGACCGGGGAGCTGTTTTTT.

This chain uses TRBV4-3 with TRBJ1-1, with D possibly matching TRBD1 (6 bases). The germline gives CDR1 LGHNA, CDR2 YSLEER. Trimming took 4 bases from V and 0 from J, leaving 12 bases between them. This CDR3 spans 15 amino acids. The CDR3 DNA reads TGCGCCAGCAGCCTGGGGGCAGGGATGAACACTGAAGCTTTCTTT. Translated, it gives CASSLGAGMNTEAFF.

CDR3 protein: CASSEGLAGNTQYF. In DNA, the CDR3 is TGTGCCAGCAGTGAGGGATTAGCGGGAAATACGCAGTATTTT. The chain carries TRBV2 and TRBJ2-3; 8 bases are shared with TRBD2. The CDR3 contains 14 residues. Germline CDR1 SNHLY, CDR2 FYNNEI. The ends lost 3 bases at V and 7 bases at J; junction bases unmatched: 6.

This clone came up once. The chain employs TRBV9 and TRBJ1-3; 7 bases agree with TRBD1. CDR1 and CDR2 from the germline V gene are SGDLS and YYNGEE. With 0 bases clipped from V and 0 bases from J, the junction kept 6 bases outside the gene matches. This CDR3 is 17 amino acids long. As DNA, the CDR3 is TGTGCCAGCAGCGTAGGAGGGGGCACCGACTCTGGAAACACCATATATTTT. This gives the protein CASSVGGGTDSGNTIYF. The full variable domain, completed using reference TRBV9 and TRBJ1-3, is DSGVTQTPKHLITATGQRVTLRCSPRSGDLSVYWYQQSLDQGLQFLIQYYNGEERAKGNILERFSAQQFPDLHSELNLSSLELGDSALYFCASSVGGGTDSGNTIYFGEGSWLTVV.

This clone appeared once. The chain has TRBV9 and TRBJ1-6, with TRBD1 identical over 8 bases. This CDR3 contains 15 residues. Germline V gives CDR1 SGDLS, CDR2 YYNGEE. V lost 3 bases, J lost 5 bases, and 4 bases stayed unmatched. CDR3 in DNA: TGTGCCAGCAGCGCCCGACAGGGGCATAATTCACCCCTCCACTTT. Amino acid sequence: CASSARQGHNSPLHF.